This T cell receptor (beta chain) was profiled in a study of OX40 agonist ivuxolimab in advanced cancers. Study as a whole: The group had a mean age of 60 years, ranged from roughly 23 to 90, and was 80% to 85% male.

TCRdb's copy holds only in-frame clones and misses some; the assay was immunoSEQ multiplex PCR. This table holds about 27,000 clones, around three quarters found once. At cycle 4 day 1, cycle 7 day 1, and baseline, blood was sampled. The ends were cut back, 0 bases at V and 0 bases at J, with 6 bases in the middle. This CDR3 is built from 16 residues. Germline V CDR1 and CDR2: SGHVS, FNYEAQ. This clone came up once. What it recognizes is unknown. Study results and caveats: Dose levels from 0.1 to 3.0 mg/kg saw CD4+ and CD8+ blood T cells expand clonally by week 6. It was not determined which antigens were specifically recognized by the peripheral T cells that had undergone clonal expansion.

The sequence derives from an adult with an advanced solid tumor such as melanoma, head and neck, liver or kidney cancer. Source: CD4+ or CD8+ T cells sorted from blood, taken in a trial of the OX40 agonist ivuxolimab. This rearrangement joins TRBV7-6 to TRBJ2-6, with no clear D. The CDR3: CASSLAGSSGANVLTF. CDR3 nucleotides: TGTGCCAGCAGCTTAGCCGGCAGCTCTGGGGCCAACGTCCTGACTTTC.